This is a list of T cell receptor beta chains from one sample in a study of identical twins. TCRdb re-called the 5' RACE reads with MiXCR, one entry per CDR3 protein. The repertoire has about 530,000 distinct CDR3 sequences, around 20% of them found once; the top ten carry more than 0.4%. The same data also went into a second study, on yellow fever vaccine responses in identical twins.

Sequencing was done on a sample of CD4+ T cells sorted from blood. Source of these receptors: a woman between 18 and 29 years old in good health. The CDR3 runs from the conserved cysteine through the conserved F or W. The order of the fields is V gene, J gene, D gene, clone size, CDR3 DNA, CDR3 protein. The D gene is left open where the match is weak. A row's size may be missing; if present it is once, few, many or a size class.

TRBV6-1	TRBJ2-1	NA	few	TGTGCCAGCAGAACCCAGGGGGGGGATACCTACAATGAGCAGTTCTTC	CASRTQGGDTYNEQFF
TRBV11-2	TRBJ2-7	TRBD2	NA	TGTGCCAGCAGCTCACTAGCGGGAAACAGCTACGAGCAGTACTTC	CASSSLAGNSYEQYF
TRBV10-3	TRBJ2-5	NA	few	TGTGCCATCAGTGGCGGGACGGGAGAGACCCAGTACTTC	CAISGGTGETQYF
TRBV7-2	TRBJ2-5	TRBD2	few	TGTGCCAGCAGCTTAGCTTTTTCGGGGGGCCAAGAGACCCAGTACTTC	CASSLAFSGGQETQYF
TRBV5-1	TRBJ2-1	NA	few	TGCGCCAGCGCCTTTGCCGGGACTCCAATTTTTGAGCAGTTCTTC	CASAFAGTPIFEQFF
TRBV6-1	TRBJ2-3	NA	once	TGTGCCAGCAGGCATAGTGGCAGTAGCACAGATACGCAGTATTTT	CASRHSGSSTDTQYF
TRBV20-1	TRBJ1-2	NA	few	TGCAGTGCTCCCGACCGGGGGGATGGCTACACCTTC	CSAPDRGDGYTF
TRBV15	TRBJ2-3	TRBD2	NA	TGTGCCACCAGCAGACTTAGATCCGGGACTAGCGTGACAGATACGCAGTATTTT	CATSRLRSGTSVTDTQYF
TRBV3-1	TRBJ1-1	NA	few	TGTGCCAGCACCAAGACTATTTCCCCTTTTAACACTGAAGCTTTCTTT	CASTKTISPFNTEAFF
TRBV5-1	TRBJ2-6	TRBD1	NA	TGCGCCAGCAGCTTGGTCGAGACAGGGGTACCCGGGGCCAACGTCCTGACTTTC	CASSLVETGVPGANVLTF
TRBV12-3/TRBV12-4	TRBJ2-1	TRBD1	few	TGTGCCAGCAGCCTTCTGACAGGGGTCCATGAGCAGTTCTTC	CASSLLTGVHEQFF
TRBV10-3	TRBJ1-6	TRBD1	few	TGTGCCATCAACAGGGGGCCGGATTCACCCCTCCACTTT	CAINRGPDSPLHF
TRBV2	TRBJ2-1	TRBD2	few	TGTGCCAGCAGTCCTCGAGCGGGAATAAGTAGGGATGAGCAGTTCTTC	CASSPRAGISRDEQFF
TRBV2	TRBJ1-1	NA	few	TGTGCCAGCAGTGTGATCAACACTGAAGCTTTCTTT	CASSVINTEAFF
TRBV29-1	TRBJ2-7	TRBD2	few	TGCAGCGTTGAACTGGGGACAGCGGGGGGCGAGCAGTACTTC	CSVELGTAGGEQYF
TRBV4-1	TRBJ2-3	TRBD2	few	TGCGCCAGCAGCCAAGCGGCCCCGGGAGCGGGGACGCAGTATTTT	CASSQAAPGAGTQYF
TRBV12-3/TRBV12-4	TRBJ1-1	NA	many	TGTGCCAGCAGCCGTGACACCAGGAGGTGGAACACTGAAGCTTTCTTT	CASSRDTRRWNTEAFF
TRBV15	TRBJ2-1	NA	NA	TGTGCCACCAGCAGAGGGTATGAGCAGTTCTTC	CATSRGYEQFF
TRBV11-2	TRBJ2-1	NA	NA	TGTGCCAGCAGGGTGGTAGGGACCGCGCTTTCCTACAATGAGCAGTTCTTC	CASRVVGTALSYNEQFF
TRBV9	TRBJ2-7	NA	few	TGTGCCAGCAGCCCCCACCCGGAGGGGGAGCAGTACTTC	CASSPHPEGEQYF
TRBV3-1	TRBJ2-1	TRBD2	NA	TGTGCCAGCAGCCAACCGGTAGCGGGAGGTAACAATGAGCAGTTCTTC	CASSQPVAGGNNEQFF
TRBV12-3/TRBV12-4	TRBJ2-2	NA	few	TGTGCCCAATTGGACAGTCCCAACGGGGAGCTGTTTTTT	CAQLDSPNGELFF
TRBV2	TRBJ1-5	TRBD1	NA	TGTGCCAGCAGACGGGACAGGGGAGGCAATCAGCCCCAGCATTTT	CASRRDRGGNQPQHF
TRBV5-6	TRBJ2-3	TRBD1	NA	TGTGCCAGCAGGACATATAACCGGGACAGGAGGGCGAAAAGCACAGATACGCAGTATTTT	CASRTYNRDRRAKSTDTQYF
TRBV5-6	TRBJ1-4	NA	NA	TGTGCCAGCAGCTTGGGGGGTCGGATTGAAAAACTGTTTTTT	CASSLGGRIEKLFF
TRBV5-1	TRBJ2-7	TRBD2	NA	TGCGCCAGCAACTTTTCTAGCGGGAGGTCGTGGGCGTACGAGCAGTACTTC	CASNFSSGRSWAYEQYF
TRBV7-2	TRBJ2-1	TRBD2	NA	TGTGCCAGCAGCTTAGTCGGGAGGGCTCTCGATGAGCAGTTCTTC	CASSLVGRALDEQFF
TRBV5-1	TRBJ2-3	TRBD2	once	TGCGCCAGCAGCTCCGCGACGGGGGGGCCGTGGACCACAGATACGCAGTATTTT	CASSSATGGPWTTDTQYF
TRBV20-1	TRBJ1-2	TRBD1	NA	TGCAGTGCTACCCAGGGACAGTATGGCTACACCTTC	CSATQGQYGYTF
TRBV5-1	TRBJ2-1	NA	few	TGCGCCAGCAGCTCCGGGACGATTAAGTACTACAATGAGCAGTTCTTC	CASSSGTIKYYNEQFF
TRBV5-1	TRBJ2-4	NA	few	TGCGCCAGCAGCTTGCTCTCGGGGGCAACCAAAAACATTCAGTACTTC	CASSLLSGATKNIQYF
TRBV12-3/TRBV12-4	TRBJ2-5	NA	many	TGTGCCAGCAGTCCCCTTAAGGGGCCGCAAGAGACCCAGTACTTC	CASSPLKGPQETQYF
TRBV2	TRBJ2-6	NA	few	TGTGCCAGCAGTACCCTATTGGTTGGGGCCAACGTCCTGACTTTC	CASSTLLVGANVLTF
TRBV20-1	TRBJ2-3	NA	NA	TGCAGTGCTAGAGGGGCGGGTTTAAGCACAGATACGCAGTATTTT	CSARGAGLSTDTQYF
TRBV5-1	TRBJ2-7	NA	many	TGCGCCAGCAGCTTGAATGCAGGATTCTACGAGCAGTACTTC	CASSLNAGFYEQYF
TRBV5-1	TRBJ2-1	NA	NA	TGCGCCAGCAGCGACTTTAGAGGAGAGCAGTTCTTC	CASSDFRGEQFF
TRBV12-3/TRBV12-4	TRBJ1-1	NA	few	TGTGCCAGCAATCGGGACATAAACACTGAAGCTTTCTTT	CASNRDINTEAFF
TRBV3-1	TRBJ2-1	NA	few	TGTGCCAGCAGCCAAGGAAACACTGGGTTTTACAATGAGCAGTTCTTC	CASSQGNTGFYNEQFF
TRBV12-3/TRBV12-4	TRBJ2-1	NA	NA	TGTGCCAGCAGGTTTACGGGTAGGGTTTTGAATGAGCAGTTCTTC	CASRFTGRVLNEQFF
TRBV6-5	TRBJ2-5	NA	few	TGTGCCAGCAGTTACTCTGGCAGGGAAAGCCAAGAGACCCAGTACTTC	CASSYSGRESQETQYF
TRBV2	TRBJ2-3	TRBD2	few	TGTGCCAGCAGGATACGGGGGGGGGCTATCGATACGCAGTATTTT	CASRIRGGAIDTQYF
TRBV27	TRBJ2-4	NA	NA	TGTGCCAGCAGTTTCAATCATGGCATTCAGTACTTC	CASSFNHGIQYF
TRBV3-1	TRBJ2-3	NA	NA	TGTGCCAGCAGCCAAGAAGGGACAACGCCGCACACAGATACGCAGTATTTT	CASSQEGTTPHTDTQYF
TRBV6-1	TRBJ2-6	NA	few	TGTGCCAGCAGCCCTAACTTGGCTGGGGCCAACGTCCTGACTTTC	CASSPNLAGANVLTF
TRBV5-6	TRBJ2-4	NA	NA	TGTGCCAGCAGCTTGGTAGTTGTCCAAAACATTCAGTACTTC	CASSLVVVQNIQYF
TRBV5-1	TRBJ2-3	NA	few	TGCGCCAGCAGCTTGGCCTCTGTCGCAGATACGCAGTATTTT	CASSLASVADTQYF
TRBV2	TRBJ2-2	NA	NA	TGTGCCAGCAGTGAACTAATAATCGCCGGGGAGCTGTTTTTT	CASSELIIAGELFF
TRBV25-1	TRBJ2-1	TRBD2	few	TGTGCCACCGAACGCGGGGGGAGCTTAGATGAGCAGTTCTTC	CATERGGSLDEQFF
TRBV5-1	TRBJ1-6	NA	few	TGCGCCAGCAGCTGGGCATCCGACAGATCTTCACCCCTCCACTTT	CASSWASDRSSPLHF
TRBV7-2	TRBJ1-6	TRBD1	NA	TGTGCCAGCAGCTTAGTTGGGGACAGGGGATCACCCCTCCACTTT	CASSLVGDRGSPLHF
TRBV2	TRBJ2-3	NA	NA	TGTGCCAGCAAACAGGGACCAGATACGCAGTATTTT	CASKQGPDTQYF
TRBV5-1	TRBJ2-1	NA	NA	TGCGCCAGCAGCTTGGGTGTGGCTCGACGCAATGAGCAGTTCTTC	CASSLGVARRNEQFF
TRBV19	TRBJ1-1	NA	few	TGTGCCAGTAGTATCTTCGGCAGTAACACTGAAGCTTTCTTT	CASSIFGSNTEAFF
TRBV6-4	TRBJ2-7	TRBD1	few	TGTGCCAGCAGTCGACTGACAGGGGGAAAACTAATATCTACACTTATGGTTAGCGAGCAGTACTTC	CASSRLTGGKLISTLMVSEQYF
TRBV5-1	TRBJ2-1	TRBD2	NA	TGCGCCAGCACCACTAGCGGGACGTCCTACAATGAGCAGTTCTTC	CASTTSGTSYNEQFF
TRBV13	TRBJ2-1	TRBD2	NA	TGTGCCAGCAGCCCTCCTAGCGGGGGGGCGGGTGAGCAGTTCTTC	CASSPPSGGAGEQFF
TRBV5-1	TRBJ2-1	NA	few	TGCGCCAGCAGGGAGTTCCAGCAGTTCTTC	CASREFQQFF
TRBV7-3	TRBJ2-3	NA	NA	TGTGCCAGCAGCCCCGGGATGGCAGATACGCAGTATTTT	CASSPGMADTQYF